This TCR beta chain stems from a study of metastatic and nonmetastatic thyroid tumors. Study-wide background: Peripheral blood and tumor or nodule samples from malignant and benign thyroid patients were compared.

About this clone itself: Its antigen is unknown.

Ahead of thyroid surgery, no patient had received treatment of any kind. This CDR3 is built from 14 residues. Germline V gene lookup returns CDR1 SGHVS and CDR2 FNYEAQ. V was clipped by 1 base and J by 5 bases, with 11 bases between them. Study findings and constraints: Relative to benign nodules, malignant thyroid tumors were reportedly characterized by significantly elevated TCR beta diversity in blood and tumor.

In the study's own analysis: Clinicopathological groups of papillary thyroid cancer showed CDR3 differences that were used to build a distant-metastasis classifier. TCRdb ran MiXCR on the PCR reads. What appears here as the V and J calls and clone size reflects TCRdb's work, not the paper's. Among 14,000 or so clones, about 33% were seen once, and the ten largest hold about a quarter. This rearrangement joins TRBV7-6 to TRBJ2-5; unclear D gene. The sequenced material came from tumor tissue. This sequence was found in a female donor with papillary thyroid cancer or a benign thyroid nodule (not recorded which). Some clones in this sample may be carry-over from other donors' samples. Written as DNA, the CDR3 is TGTGCCAGCAGCTTAGATGCGGACGGTGAGACCCAGTACTTC. It translates to CASSLDADGETQYF.